One sample yielded the 3 T cell receptor beta chains listed below, sequenced in a study of CD8 T cells in Susac syndrome. RNA totalling about 0.5 to 1 ug underwent reverse transcription with random hexamers. TCRdb called the immunoSEQ multiplex PCR reads again in MiXCR, with one record for every CDR3 protein. The sample includes 250,000 or so distinct CDR3 sequences, 90% to 95% of them seen just once. Sequenced sample: CD4+ T cells from PBMCs. The source of these receptors is a human donor with multiple sclerosis.

This chain connects TRBV6-5 to TRBJ1-2; no reliable D call. Germline CDR1 is MNHEY and CDR2 is SVGAGI. The CDR3 consists of 13 residues. Trimming took off 2 bases at V and 8 bases at J, with 12 bases between the two ends. The CDR3: CASSYEGSRGYTF. The CDR3 DNA reads as TGTGCCAGCAGTTACGAGGGATCGAGGGGCTACACCTTC.

The V gene is TRBV6-1, the J gene TRBJ1-6, with TRBD1 as a possible D gene (6 bases). V lost 4 bases, J lost 6 bases, and 16 bases lay in between. CDR3 length: 16 residues. Germline V CDR1 and CDR2: MNHNS, SASEGT. The CDR3 DNA sequence: TGTGCCAGCAGTGTGAACTGGCGGGGGCCTAATTCACCCCTCCACTTT. Translating gives CASSVNWRGPNSPLHF.

The V and J genes are TRBV12-3 or TRBV12-4 and TRBJ2-2; D gene unclear. CDR3 length equals 15 residues. V lost 6 bases to trimming and J lost 6 bases, with 17 bases between them. This CDR3 is CASSRLVDPSGELFF. CDR3 nucleotides: TGTGCCAGCAGCCGCTTGGTGGACCCGTCCGGGGAGCTGTTTTTT.